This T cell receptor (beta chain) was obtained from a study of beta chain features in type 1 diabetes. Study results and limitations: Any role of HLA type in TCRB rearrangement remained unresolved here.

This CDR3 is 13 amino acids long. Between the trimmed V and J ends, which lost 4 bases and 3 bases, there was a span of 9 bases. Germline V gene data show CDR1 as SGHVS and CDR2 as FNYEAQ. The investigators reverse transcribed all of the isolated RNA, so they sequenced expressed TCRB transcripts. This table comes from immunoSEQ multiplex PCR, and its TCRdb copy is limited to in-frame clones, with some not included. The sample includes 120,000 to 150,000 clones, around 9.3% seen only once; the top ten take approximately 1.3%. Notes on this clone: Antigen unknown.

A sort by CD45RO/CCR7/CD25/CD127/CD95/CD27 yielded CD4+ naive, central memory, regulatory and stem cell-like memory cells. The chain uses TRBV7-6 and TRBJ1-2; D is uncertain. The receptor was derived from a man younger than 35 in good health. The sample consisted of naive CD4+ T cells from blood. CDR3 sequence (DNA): TGTGCCAGCAGCTCCACAGTGGACTATGGCTACACCTTC. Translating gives CASSSTVDYGYTF.